The 29 T cell receptor beta chains reported below all come from one sample, sequenced in a study of cytomegalovirus exposure and HLA in healthy donors. Here immunoSEQ multiplex PCR was the method, and the copy in TCRdb shows in-frame clones only, minus some. Of 250,000 to 350,000 clones listed, 85% to 90% were seen once; the top ten hold 0.92%. Sequenced material: PBMCs. The receptors were gathered from a young woman in good health and CMV-seronegative.

V gene TRBV7-9 combines with J gene TRBJ2-5, with D possibly being TRBD1 (6 bases). V was trimmed by 5 bases and J by 4 bases, leaving 11 bases between them. The CDR3 is made up of 13 amino acids. Germline-derived CDR1 and CDR2 are SEHNR and FQNEAQ (reference sequence). This CDR3 reads CASSPGVVETQYF. DNA of the CDR3: TGTGCCAGCAGCCCAGGGGTGGTAGAGACCCAGTACTTC.

CDR3 region: CASSFGPAYEQYF. Here the CDR3 DNA reads TGTGCCAGCAGTTTTGGGCCAGCCTACGAGCAGTACTTC. The chain joins TRBV27 to TRBJ2-7; D is undetermined. Trimming removed 3 bases from V and 2 bases from J, with 8 bases in between. This CDR3 contains 13 residues. Germline loops: CDR1 MNHEY, CDR2 SMNVEV (reference sequence).

This clone was counted between two and nine times. The chain recombines TRBV2 with TRBJ1-1, with 7 positions matching TRBD1. The trim removed 6 bases at V and 4 bases at J, leaving 8 bases unmatched. Germline CDR1 SNHLY, CDR2 FYNNEI. The CDR3 runs to 14 residues. The DNA for the CDR3 is TGTGCCAGCAGCCCTCGACAGGGAATCACTGAAGCTTTCTTT. This translates into CASSPRQGITEAFF.

The genes are TRBV5-4 and TRBJ1-2, with 7 positions matching TRBD1. V trimming: 1 base; J trimming: 4 bases; junction bases outside the gene matches: 7. Germline loops: CDR1 SGHNT, CDR2 YYREEE (reference sequence). This CDR3 spans 15 amino acids. CDR3: CASSLSETGRYGYTF. In nucleotides, the CDR3 is TGTGCCAGCAGCTTGAGTGAGACAGGGCGCTATGGCTACACCTTC.

This sequence joins TRBV2 and TRBJ2-3, with TRBD1 identical over 7 bases. V lost 4 bases and J lost 3; bases outside the gene matches: 7. The germline V gene encodes CDR1 SNHLY and CDR2 FYNNEI. CDR3 length: 15 amino acids. The CDR3: CASSVQGMRTDTQYF. The CDR3 DNA reads as TGTGCCAGCAGTGTACAGGGGATGAGGACAGATACGCAGTATTTT.

For this clone: Its ends do not fully match the called genes, so a read error is possible. The CDR3 loop is CASSPGLAGSRSF. CDR3 DNA: TGTGCCAGCAGCCCCGGACTAGCGGGAAGTAGAAGCTTC. V is TRBV14 and J is TRBJ2-7, with 12 bases aligning to TRBD2. The length of the CDR3 is 13 residues. Germline V gene data show CDR1 as SGHDN and CDR2 as FVKESK.

The V and J genes are TRBV9 and TRBJ2-7; the D gene is possibly TRBD1 (6 bases). Per the germline V gene, CDR1 is SGDLS and CDR2 is YYNGEE. Trimming cost V 0 bases and J 3 bases, with 10 bases left between them. This CDR3 contains 14 residues. The CDR3 reads CASSVAQGIYEQYF. The DNA of the CDR3 is TGTGCCAGCAGCGTAGCTCAGGGGATCTACGAGCAGTACTTC.

The rearrangement joins TRBV9 to TRBJ2-1, with D tentatively TRBD2 (5 bases). V shed 0 bases and J shed 10 bases, with 8 bases lying between them. The CDR3 totals 12 residues. Germline V gives CDR1 SGDLS, CDR2 YYNGEE. The CDR3 bases are TGTGCCAGCAGCGTAGGAGAGCGGGAGCAGTTCTTC. It encodes CASSVGEREQFF.

The rearrangement joins TRBV4-1 to TRBJ1-1; D is undetermined. The germline V gene has CDR1 MGHRA and CDR2 YSYEKL. This CDR3 region has 13 residues. Trimming cost V 0 bases and J 2 bases, with 4 bases left between them. The CDR3 spells CASSQDINTEAFF. CDR3 DNA: TGCGCCAGCAGCCAAGATATTAACACTGAAGCTTTCTTT.

The gene calls are TRBV2 and TRBJ2-7; D remains unclear. The CDR3 is made up of 13 amino acids. Trimming took off 4 bases at V and 3 bases at J, with 10 bases between the two ends. CDR1 is SNHLY, CDR2 FYNNEI, per germline. This CDR3 reads CASSVLGGYEQYF. As DNA, the CDR3 is TGTGCCAGCAGTGTGTTAGGCGGCTACGAGCAGTACTTC.

This clone was detected once. V gene TRBV7-6 combines with J gene TRBJ1-1; TRBD1 might be the D (6 bases). Per germline, CDR1 SGHVS and CDR2 FNYEAQ. Trimming stripped 5 bases from V and 1 base from J, with 17 bases between. CDR3 length: 16 residues. CDR3 sequence (DNA): TGTGCCAGCAGCCCAGGGGTTTGGACAGAGAACACTGAAGCTTTCTTT. Protein sequence: CASSPGVWTENTEAFF. Together with reference TRBV7-6 and TRBJ1-1, the CDR3 gives the full variable domain: GAGVSQSPRYKVTKRGQDVALRCDPISGHVSLYWYRQALGQGPEFLTYFNYEAQQDKSGLPNDRFSAERPEGSISTLTIQRTEQRDSAMYRCASSPGVWTENTEAFFGQGTRLTVV.

The chain is built from TRBV28 and TRBJ2-7; TRBD2 aligns across 10 bases. The CDR3 loop spans 15 amino acids. V shed 8 bases and J 4 bases; nucleotides not matched to a gene: 11. From germline, CDR1 is MDHEN and CDR2 SYDVKM. The CDR3 DNA sequence: TGTGCCAGCCTCCTAAGGACTAGCGGCCTATACGAGCAGTACTTC. Translated: CASLLRTSGLYEQYF.

The rearrangement joins TRBV5-8 to TRBJ1-2; D gene uncertain. CDR3 length equals 14 residues. Trimming removed 4 bases from V and 2 bases from J, with 12 bases in between. Germline assignment: CDR1 SGHTS and CDR2 YDEGEE. In nucleotides, the CDR3 is TGTGCCAGCAGCATGGGAGTTCTGAACTATGGCTACACCTTC. Residues: CASSMGVLNYGYTF.

The chain couples TRBV27 to TRBJ1-6; TRBD1 agrees at 8 bases. Germline V gives CDR1 MNHEY, CDR2 SMNVEV (reference sequence). This CDR3 is 15 amino acids long. Trimming at V came to 3 bases and at J to 6 bases, leaving 4 bases not matched to a gene. The CDR3 coding sequence is TGTGCCAGCAGTTTGGACAGGGCAATTAATTCACCCCTCCACTTT. Its protein is CASSLDRAINSPLHF.

This rearrangement joins TRBV28 to TRBJ1-5, with 7 bases identical to TRBD1. Germline loops: CDR1 MDHEN, CDR2 SYDVKM. V gave up 7 bases and J gave up 7 bases; unmatched junction bases: 7. The CDR3 extends over 13 amino acids. For the CDR3, the DNA is TGTGCCAGCAATCAGACAGGGATCCAGCCCCAGCATTTT. Translating gives CASNQTGIQPQHF.

The rearrangement joins TRBV9 to TRBJ2-1; D uncertain. With 3 bases removed from V and 8 bases from J, the gap between germline ends came to 6 bases. CDR3 length: 11 amino acids. In germline, CDR1 is SGDLS, CDR2 YYNGEE. The DNA of the CDR3 is TGTGCCAGCAGCGCAACTGATGAGCAGTTCTTC. Protein: CASSATDEQFF.

The chain uses TRBV15 and TRBJ1-5; D gene uncertain. The germline V gene has CDR1 LNHNV and CDR2 YYDKDF (reference sequence). The V and J ends lost 0 bases and 7 bases respectively, with 19 bases between them. The CDR3 has 17 residues. The CDR3 spells CATSRDKGAGSWQPQHF. The CDR3 nucleotides are TGTGCCACCAGCAGAGATAAAGGCGCAGGTAGTTGGCAGCCCCAGCATTTT.

J is TRBJ2-7 and V is TRBV11-2, with 7 bases lining up with TRBD1. The ends lost 0 bases at V and 4 bases at J; junction bases unmatched: 6. The CDR3 extends over 15 amino acids. The germline CDR1 and CDR2 sequences are SGHAT and FQNNGV. CDR3 loop: CASSLDGTGVYEQYF. The CDR3 DNA follows: TGTGCCAGCAGCTTAGATGGAACAGGGGTGTACGAGCAGTACTTC.

The chain has TRBV12-5 and TRBJ2-2; TRBD1 agrees at 7 bases. Germline loops: CDR1 LGHNT, CDR2 FRNRAP. Germline trimming cut 6 bases from V and 0 bases from J; bases unmatched to any gene: 7. This CDR3 has 16 residues. This chain's CDR3 is CASGRGQATNTGELFF. CDR3 bases: TGTGCTAGTGGCCGAGGACAGGCGACGAACACCGGGGAGCTGTTTTTT.

This clone was observed a few times. The chain carries TRBV27 and TRBJ2-1; TRBD1 is a possible D gene (6 bases). Trimming removed 3 bases at V and 6 bases at J, with 9 bases between. Germline assignment: CDR1 MNHEY and CDR2 SMNVEV (reference sequence). The CDR3 sequence is 13 residues long. CDR3 residues: CASSFDRLNEQFF. In nucleotides, the CDR3 is TGTGCCAGCAGTTTTGACAGGCTCAATGAGCAGTTCTTC.

The rearrangement joins TRBV4-1 to TRBJ1-4; 7 nucleotides line up with TRBD1. The CDR3 contains 16 residues. V lost 3 bases to trimming and J lost 5 bases; unmatched junction nucleotides: 9. From germline, CDR1 is MGHRA and CDR2 YSYEKL. Written as DNA, the CDR3 is TGCGCCAGCAGCCATGACCGGGACAGTCAGAATGAAAAACTGTTTTTT. Protein product: CASSHDRDSQNEKLFF.

For this clone: This sample includes further DNA sequences coding for the same CDR3. V gene TRBV11-2 combines with J gene TRBJ2-7; D call uncertain. This CDR3 spans 12 amino acids. The germline V gene has CDR1 SGHAT and CDR2 FQNNGV. V lost 4 bases, J lost 1 base, and 5 bases lay in between. The chain's CDR3 is CASSSLSYEQYF. DNA for the CDR3: TGTGCCAGCAGCTCCCTTTCCTACGAGCAGTACTTC.

The chain uses TRBV19 and TRBJ2-7, with 8 bases fitting TRBD1. Germline V CDR1 and CDR2: LNHDA, SQIVND (reference sequence). V was pared by 3 bases and J by 2 bases, with 6 bases of the junction left unmatched. The CDR3 sequence is 15 residues long. The CDR3 here is CASSIRQGAAYEQYF. In DNA form, the CDR3 reads TGTGCCAGTAGTATTCGGCAGGGGGCCGCCTACGAGCAGTACTTC.

The chain uses TRBV5-1 and TRBJ2-2; 8 nucleotides align to TRBD1. With 1 base clipped from V and 2 bases from J, the junction kept 1 base outside the gene matches. This CDR3 contains 15 residues. Per germline, CDR1 SGHRS and CDR2 YFSETQ. CDR3 bases: TGCGCCAGCAGCTTGTCAGGGGGCAACACCGGGGAGCTGTTTTTT. Amino acids: CASSLSGGNTGELFF.

The chain carries TRBV28 and TRBJ2-6, with D uncertain. There are 15 residues in the CDR3. V gave up 7 bases and J gave up 0 bases, with 10 bases separating them. Germline V gives CDR1 MDHEN, CDR2 SYDVKM. CDR3 protein: CASTLRDSGANVLTF. The CDR3 DNA follows: TGTGCCAGCACCCTCCGAGACTCTGGGGCCAACGTCCTGACTTTC.

The chain combines TRBV6-6 with TRBJ1-2; no clear D gene. The germline CDR1 and CDR2 sequences are MNHNY and SVGAGI (reference sequence). The CDR3 is made up of 13 amino acids. Trimming took off 10 bases at V and 4 bases at J, with 16 bases between the two ends. The CDR3 bases are TGTGCCAACCGTGCCGGACTCTTCTATGGCTACACCTTC. As protein: CANRAGLFYGYTF.

The chain combines TRBV13 with TRBJ1-6; TRBD1 is a possible D gene (6 bases). The CDR3 is made up of 15 amino acids. Between the trimmed V and J ends, which lost 5 bases and 10 bases, there was a span of 18 bases. Germline CDR1 is PRHDT and CDR2 is FYEKMQ (reference sequence). This chain's CDR3 is CASSLYREKGSPLHF. CDR3 DNA sequence: TGTGCCAGCAGCCTTTACAGGGAAAAGGGGTCACCCCTCCACTTT.

The chain joins TRBV27 to TRBJ2-4; maybe TRBD1 (6 bases). CDR1 MNHEY and CDR2 SMNVEV come from the germline V gene (reference sequence). The V gene lost 5 bases and the J gene lost 9 bases, with 14 bases spanning the gap. This CDR3 region has 13 residues. CDR3 DNA sequence: TGTGCCAGCAGTCTACAGGGTGGGAGCATTCAGTACTTC. This gives the protein CASSLQGGSIQYF.

The chain's CDR3 is CASTAALAGTYNEQFF. The CDR3, as DNA: TGTGCCAGCACCGCCGCCCTAGCGGGAACATACAATGAGCAGTTCTTC. The J gene is TRBJ2-1, the V gene TRBV28; 9 bases match TRBD2. Trimming removed 7 bases from V and 4 bases from J; junction bases left unmatched: 11. Germline CDR1 MDHEN, CDR2 SYDVKM. This CDR3 is built from 16 residues.